The TCR beta chain under discussion was sequenced for a study of neurological immune-mediated disorders. TCRdb reprocessed the 5' RACE reads via MiXCR and lists one record per CDR3 protein. The top ten hold 6.9% of the sample, which has about 71,000 distinct CDR3 sequences, 3.5% to 5% seen once. Many counts were recorded for this clonotype. Germline values: CDR1 SEHNR, CDR2 FQNEAQ (reference sequence). The CDR3 is 12 amino acids. Trimming left V 10 bases short and J 3 bases short, with 9 bases between. The origin of this receptor is a man aged 25-45 years with multiple sclerosis. The sequenced sample consisted of PBMCs. The chain employs TRBV7-9 and TRBJ2-2; D call uncertain. CDR3 bases: TGTGCCAACAACCCGGACACCGGGGAGCTGTTTTTT. This codes for CANNPDTGELFF. The variable domain in full, completed from reference TRBV7-9 and TRBJ2-2, reads DTGVSQNPRHKITKRGQNVTFRCDPISEHNRLYWYRQTLGQGPEFLTYFQNEAQLEKSRLLSDRFSAERPKGSFSTLEIQRTEQGDSAMYLCANNPDTGELFFGEGSRLTVL.